One and the same sample provided the 14 T cell receptor beta chains below, sequenced in a study of shared clonotypes between healthy human individuals. Sequenced by immunoSEQ multiplex PCR; TCRdb stores in-frame clones only, minus some. Altogether about 1.5 million clones are present, around 98% being singletons, with the ten largest covering about 0.45%. The material sequenced was naive CD4+ T cells sorted from blood. Documented subset: CD45RA+ positively selected. Source of these receptors: a man aged 25 to 40 in good health.

The rearrangement uses TRBV5-1 and TRBJ2-2; D not certain. The CDR3 runs to 18 residues. V lost 0 bases and J lost 6, with 21 bases in between. Germline-derived CDR1 and CDR2 are SGHRS and YFSETQ. CDR3 nucleotide sequence: TGCGCCAGCAGCTTGGCCAAGTCGGCCAACGATTTCTCCGGGGAGCTGTTTTTT. It translates to CASSLAKSANDFSGELFF.

V is TRBV14 and J is TRBJ2-7, with 9 bases identical to TRBD2. In germline, CDR1 is SGHDN, CDR2 FVKESK. The CDR3 runs to 14 residues. The V and J ends lost 4 bases and 5 bases, in that order; junction bases with no gene match: 6. The DNA for the CDR3 is TGTGCCAGCAGCCGACCGGGACTAGCAAACGAGCAGTACTTC. It translates to CASSRPGLANEQYF.

The chain combines TRBV7-9 with TRBJ1-5, with 7 bases aligning to TRBD1. V shed 5 bases, J shed 3 bases, and the junction held 4 bases outside the gene matches. The CDR3 covers 14 residues. The germline V gene encodes CDR1 SEHNR and CDR2 FQNEAQ (reference sequence). This CDR3 is CASSPGQLNQPQHF. As DNA, the CDR3 is TGTGCCAGCAGCCCGGGACAGCTCAATCAGCCCCAGCATTTT.

The chain employs TRBV7-6 and TRBJ2-7; the match to TRBD2 covers 10 bases. Germline V gene data show CDR1 as SGHVS and CDR2 as FNYEAQ. V lost 8 bases and J lost 3; bases outside the gene matches: 13. The length of the CDR3 is 16 residues. CDR3 sequence (DNA): TGTGCCAGCGGATTATTAGCGGGAGGTTCCTACTACGAGCAGTACTTC. It codes for CASGLLAGGSYYEQYF.

V gene TRBV2 combines with J gene TRBJ1-5; 7 bases are a match to TRBD1. Germline trimming cut 2 bases from V and 0 bases from J; bases unmatched to any gene: 7. The CDR3 consists of 17 residues. Germline CDR1 reads SNHLY; CDR2 reads FYNNEI. The CDR3 coding sequence is TGTGCCAGCAGTGAAACGGGACAGTCATATAGCAATCAGCCCCAGCATTTT. Its protein product is CASSETGQSYSNQPQHF.

The chain joins TRBV18 to TRBJ2-2; 10 bases map to TRBD2. This CDR3 region has 16 residues. Germline V gives CDR1 KGHSH, CDR2 LQKENI. J lost 4 bases, V lost 2 bases, and 4 bases had no gene match. CDR3 protein: CASSPRAGGPTGELFF. The CDR3 bases are TGTGCCAGCTCACCAAGAGCGGGAGGGCCCACCGGGGAGCTGTTTTTT.

The chain recombines TRBV18 with TRBJ2-6; 8 bases line up with TRBD1. The germline CDR1 and CDR2 sequences are KGHSH and LQKENI. This CDR3 contains 17 residues. Trimming cost V 4 bases and J 0 bases; bases outside gene matches: 5. CDR3 protein: CASSRETGGSGANVLTF. As DNA, the CDR3 is TGTGCCAGCTCACGGGAAACAGGGGGCTCTGGGGCCAACGTCCTGACTTTC.

The chain is built from TRBV5-1 and TRBJ1-1; D is possibly TRBD1 (5 bases). The germline V gene has CDR1 SGHRS and CDR2 YFSETQ. CDR3 length: 17 amino acids. V lost 0 bases, J lost 3 bases, and 18 bases lay in between. CDR3 in amino acids: CASSLVGKGRADTEAFF. The CDR3 DNA follows: TGCGCCAGCAGCTTGGTTGGGAAGGGGAGGGCGGACACTGAAGCTTTCTTT.

The CDR3: CASSSGQGGRTTNYGYTF. As DNA, the CDR3 is TGTGCCAGCAGCTCAGGGCAAGGGGGTCGAACCACTAACTATGGCTACACCTTC. The J gene is TRBJ1-2, the V gene TRBV5-5; D is possibly TRBD1 (6 bases). V lost 3 bases to trimming and J lost 0 bases, with 21 bases between them. Germline values: CDR1 SGHKS, CDR2 YYEKEE (reference sequence). The CDR3 runs to 18 residues.

The genes are TRBV4-1 and TRBJ2-2; D may be TRBD2 (5 bases). Trimming pared 3 bases from V and 0 bases from J, leaving 17 bases between. This CDR3 is built from 18 residues. Germline V CDR1 and CDR2: MGHRA, YSYEKL. This CDR3 is CASSHPRSGRANTGELFF. CDR3 nucleotide sequence: TGCGCCAGCAGCCACCCCCGGTCGGGGAGAGCGAACACCGGGGAGCTGTTTTTT.

This clone was seen once. This chain uses TRBV5-1 with TRBJ2-5; possibly TRBD1 or TRBD2 for D (7 bases each). Per the germline V gene, CDR1 is SGHRS and CDR2 is YFSETQ. The ends were cut back, 4 bases at V and 2 bases at J, with 15 bases in the middle. The length of the CDR3 is 15 residues. The DNA for the CDR3 is TGCGCCAGCAGCGTAAGCGGGACAGCTCAAGAGACCCAGTACTTC. Its translation is CASSVSGTAQETQYF.

The V gene is TRBV4-3, the J gene TRBJ2-2; D possibly corresponds to TRBD2 (5 bases). This CDR3 has 14 residues. Deletions cut 0 bases from V and 5 bases from J, with 7 bases between. Per germline, CDR1 LGHNA and CDR2 YSLEER. The CDR3 loop is CASSQDGVTGELFF. The CDR3 DNA reads as TGCGCCAGCAGCCAAGACGGGGTTACCGGGGAGCTGTTTTTT.

The chain uses TRBV5-1 and TRBJ1-1; 9 positions agree with TRBD1. Germline trimming cut 0 bases from V and 5 bases from J; bases unmatched to any gene: 2. The length of the CDR3 is 14 residues. Germline V CDR1 and CDR2: SGHRS, YFSETQ. The CDR3 protein is CASSLADRGTEAFF. As DNA, the CDR3 is TGCGCCAGCAGCTTGGCCGACAGGGGGACTGAAGCTTTCTTT.

The chain has TRBV28 and TRBJ2-7; D gene uncertain. This CDR3 is built from 12 residues. In germline, CDR1 is MDHEN, CDR2 SYDVKM. Trimming took 5 bases from V and 3 from J, leaving 8 bases between them. The CDR3: CASSRVFYEQYF. The CDR3 nucleotides are TGTGCCAGCAGTCGGGTGTTCTACGAGCAGTACTTC.